A selection of T cell receptor beta chains follows, all from one sample in a study of T-cell reconstitution after alpha-beta-depleted transplantation in children. MiXCR, run by TCRdb on the PCR reads, gives a single entry per CDR3 protein. The profile shows 25,000 to 30,000 distinct CDR3 sequences, under 8% of them singletons. Sequences were derived from PBMCs, mostly from graft donor cells, sampled 180 days after TCRalphabeta/CD19-depleted stem cell transplant. The receptors come from a male patient under 18 who had a stem cell transplant for acute myeloid leukemia, so the T cells may come from the graft donor. CDR3s include the opening cysteine and the closing phenylalanine or tryptophan. A D gene is named only where the DNA matches it firmly. Size is stated for part of the rows, as once, few or many counts, or as a class when the clone is expanded.

D gene	V gene	clone size	J gene	CDR3 DNA	CDR3 protein
-	TRBV29-1	many	TRBJ2-7	TGCAGCGTTGGAGGGGGTACCGGCGAGCAGTACTTC	CSVGGGTGEQYF
-	TRBV15	many	TRBJ2-1	TGTGCCACCAGCTTGGAGGGAGGAGTAAGATACAATGAGCAGTTCTTC	CATSLEGGVRYNEQFF
-	TRBV20-1	many	TRBJ2-1	TGCAGTGCTAAACCGGCTTCTCGGAATGAGCAGTTCTTC	CSAKPASRNEQFF
TRBD2	TRBV28	many	TRBJ2-7	TGTGCCAGCAGTTCTCTAGCGGGAGAAAGACCCTACGAGCAGTACTTC	CASSSLAGERPYEQYF
-	TRBV6-6	many	TRBJ1-3	TGTGCCAGCTTTAAAATTGAAAACACCATATATTTT	CASFKIENTIYF
TRBD2	TRBV7-8	many	TRBJ2-2	TGTGCCAGCAGCCAGCCGGGAGGCGGAACCGGGGAGCTGTTTTTT	CASSQPGGGTGELFF
-	TRBV7-2	many	TRBJ1-5	TGTGCCAGCAGCTTAGGGACCCAGCCCCAGCATTTT	CASSLGTQPQHF
TRBD1	TRBV6-5	many	TRBJ2-2	TGTGCCAGCAGAACACAGGGGAACCCCGGGGAGCTGTTTTTT	CASRTQGNPGELFF
TRBD1	TRBV2	many	TRBJ2-2	TGTGCCAGCAGGAAGGGGGACAGGGGGACCGGGGAGCTGTTTTTT	CASRKGDRGTGELFF
TRBD1	TRBV28	many	TRBJ1-2	TGTGCCAGCAGCCGCGGACAGGCCTATGGCTACACCTTC	CASSRGQAYGYTF
TRBD1	TRBV30	-	TRBJ1-2	TGTGCCTGCTGCCGGCAGGGGGGCCCAGCTAACTATGGCTACACCTTC	CACCRQGGPANYGYTF
TRBD2	TRBV7-9	many	TRBJ2-3	TGTGCCAGCAGCCCGGGGGGTACCTTGGATACGCAGTATTTT	CASSPGGTLDTQYF
-	TRBV29-1	few	TRBJ2-7	TGCATCGTCCGGGACTTGTCCTACGAGCAGTACTTC	CIVRDLSYEQYF
-	TRBV30	many	TRBJ2-7	TGTGCCTGGAGTGAGGCAGAGGACGAGCAGTACTTC	CAWSEAEDEQYF
-	TRBV5-1	many	TRBJ1-1	TGCGCCAGCAGCTTGGAAGCGACAGGAAAGAACACTGAAGCTTTCTTT	CASSLEATGKNTEAFF
-	TRBV20-1	medium-sized	TRBJ1-1	TGCAGTGCCCATCGGGTGAACACTGAAGCTTTCTTT	CSAHRVNTEAFF
-	TRBV7-3	-	TRBJ1-1	TGTGCCAGCAGCTTAGAGGGCCTCGGGAACACTGAAGCTTTCTTT	CASSLEGLGNTEAFF
-	TRBV20-1	many	TRBJ1-4	TGCAGTGCTAGAGATCGTTGGCCAACTAATGAAAAACTGTTTTTT	CSARDRWPTNEKLFF
-	TRBV30	many	TRBJ1-6	TGTGCCTGGAATCCGGGACAAGCAAATTCACCCCTCCACTTT	CAWNPGQANSPLHF
-	TRBV7-3	many	TRBJ2-3	TGTGCCAGCAGCACCGACATCCTGAGTACACAGTATTTT	CASSTDILSTQYF
TRBD2	TRBV6-5	many	TRBJ2-2	TGTGCCAGCAGTTACAGGACTAGCGGGGGGATCAAGACCGGGGAGCTGTTTTTT	CASSYRTSGGIKTGELFF
-	TRBV28	many	TRBJ2-1	TGTGCCAGCAGAGGTCCAAGCGGGCCGGGGAATGAGCAGTTCTTC	CASRGPSGPGNEQFF
-	TRBV27	many	TRBJ2-3	TGTGCCAGCAGTTTAAACCTTCCAGATACGCAGTATTTT	CASSLNLPDTQYF
TRBD1	TRBV6-5	many	TRBJ1-1	TGTGCCAGCAGTTACCAGGGGGCGGACACTGAAGCTTTCTTT	CASSYQGADTEAFF
TRBD2	TRBV27	many	TRBJ2-7	TGTGCCAGCGGGCAGCGTCTTAGCGGGAGCTACGAGCAGTACTTC	CASGQRLSGSYEQYF
TRBD1	TRBV15	-	TRBJ1-2	TGTGCCACCAGCCGAGCCGGGACAGGCAACATCGGCTACACCTTC	CATSRAGTGNIGYTF
-	TRBV7-3	many	TRBJ2-3	TGTGCCAGCAGCTCCGGGAGCACAGATACGCAGTATTTT	CASSSGSTDTQYF
-	TRBV21-1	many	TRBJ2-2	TGTGCCAGCAGCATAAGAGGGGGGCGGGAGGGGAACACCGGGGAGCTGTTTTTT	CASSIRGGREGNTGELFF
-	TRBV18	many	TRBJ2-5	TGTGCCAGCTCACCTCGAGTTCAAGAGACCCAGTACTTC	CASSPRVQETQYF
-	TRBV7-3	many	TRBJ2-7	TGTGCCAGCAGCCATGGGGGCTTCGACGAGCAGTACTTC	CASSHGGFDEQYF
TRBD1	TRBV23-1	-	TRBJ2-7	TGCGCCAGCAGTCAATCGGGACAGGGGGCCTCTCACGAGCAGTACTTC	CASSQSGQGASHEQYF
-	TRBV11-2	many	TRBJ2-7	TGTGCCAGCAGCTTAAGCGGCAGTGCCTACGAGCAGTACTTC	CASSLSGSAYEQYF
TRBD2	TRBV7-3	many	TRBJ2-7	TGTGCCAGCAGCTTAGGGGTGACTAGCGGGAGGGTCACCTACGAGCAGTACTTC	CASSLGVTSGRVTYEQYF
-	TRBV7-2	many	TRBJ2-1	TGTGCCAGCAGCCCCCCTCTACCCGGGATGAGGGATGAGCAGTTCTTC	CASSPPLPGMRDEQFF
-	TRBV5-1	many	TRBJ2-5	TGCGCCAGCAGCCCGGGGACACCCCAAGAGACCCAGTACTTC	CASSPGTPQETQYF
TRBD2	TRBV4-2	many	TRBJ2-3	TGTGCCAGCAGCCTGAGAAGCGGGGGGGCCTTCGCAGATACGCAGTATTTT	CASSLRSGGAFADTQYF
-	TRBV2	many	TRBJ1-5	TGTGCCAGCAACATCGCCAGGTTTCAGCCCCATCATTTT	CASNIARFQPHHF
-	TRBV7-8	many	TRBJ2-7	TGTGCCAGCAGCCCAAACCTGGGTTCTCCTGGGGAGCAGTACTTC	CASSPNLGSPGEQYF
-	TRBV12-3/TRBV12-4	many	TRBJ1-1	TGTGCCAGCAGTTTAGCGCCAGTGAACACTGAAGCTTTCTTT	CASSLAPVNTEAFF
-	TRBV20-1	-	TRBJ1-5	TGCAGTGCTACCCCGAACTTAAATCAGCCCCAGCATTTT	CSATPNLNQPQHF
-	TRBV5-1	medium-sized	TRBJ2-7	TGCGCCAGCAGCTTACCTTGGGCCGACTCCTACGAGCAGTACTTC	CASSLPWADSYEQYF
-	TRBV19	many	TRBJ1-1	TGTGCCAGTAGCCGCACGCCCGGAACGAACACTGAAGCTTTCTTT	CASSRTPGTNTEAFF
-	TRBV5-1	many	TRBJ1-5	TGCGCCAGCAGCAGCATGGGGGGGAATCAGCCCCAGCATTTT	CASSSMGGNQPQHF
TRBD1	TRBV7-2	medium-sized	TRBJ2-2	TGTGCCAGCAGCTTATCCAGGGGGACCGGGGAGCTGTTTTTT	CASSLSRGTGELFF
TRBD2	TRBV7-2	many	TRBJ2-1	TGTGCCAGCAGACCCAAGCGGGGGGGCTACAATGAGCAGTTCTTC	CASRPKRGGYNEQFF
-	TRBV20-1	many	TRBJ2-5	TGCAGTGCCCCTACCTCAGGGGCCGGGGAGACCCAGTACTTC	CSAPTSGAGETQYF
TRBD2	TRBV10-3	many	TRBJ2-1	TGTGCCATCAGTGAGTTGGCTAGCGGGAGGCATTATGAGCAGTTCTTC	CAISELASGRHYEQFF